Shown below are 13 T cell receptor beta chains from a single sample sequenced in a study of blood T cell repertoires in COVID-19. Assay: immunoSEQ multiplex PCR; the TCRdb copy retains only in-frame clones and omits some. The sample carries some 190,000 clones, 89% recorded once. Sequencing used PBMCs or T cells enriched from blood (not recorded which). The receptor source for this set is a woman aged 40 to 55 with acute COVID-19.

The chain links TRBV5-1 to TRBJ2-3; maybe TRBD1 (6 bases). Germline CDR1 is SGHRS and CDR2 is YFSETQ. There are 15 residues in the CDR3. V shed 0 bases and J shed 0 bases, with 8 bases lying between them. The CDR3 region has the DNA TGCGCCAGCAGCTTGGGGGGGCTGAGCACAGATACGCAGTATTTT. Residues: CASSLGGLSTDTQYF.

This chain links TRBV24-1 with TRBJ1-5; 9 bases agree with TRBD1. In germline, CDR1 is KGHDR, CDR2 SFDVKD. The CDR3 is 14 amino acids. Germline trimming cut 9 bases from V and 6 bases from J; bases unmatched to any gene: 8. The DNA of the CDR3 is TGTGCCACCTGGACAGGGGAGCTAGGTCAGCCCCAGCATTTT. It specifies CATWTGELGQPQHF.

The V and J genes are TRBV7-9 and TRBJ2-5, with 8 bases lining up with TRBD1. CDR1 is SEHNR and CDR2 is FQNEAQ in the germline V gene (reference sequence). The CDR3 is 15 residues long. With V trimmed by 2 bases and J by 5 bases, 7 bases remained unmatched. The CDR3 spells CASSLLQGVGETQYF. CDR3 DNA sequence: TGTGCCAGCAGCTTACTACAGGGGGTTGGGGAGACCCAGTACTTC.

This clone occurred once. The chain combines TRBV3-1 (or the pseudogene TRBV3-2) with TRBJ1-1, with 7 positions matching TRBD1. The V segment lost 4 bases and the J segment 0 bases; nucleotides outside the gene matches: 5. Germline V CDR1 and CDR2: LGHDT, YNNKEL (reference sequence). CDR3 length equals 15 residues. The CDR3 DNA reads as TGTGCCAGCAGCCGATTCGACAGGGTGAACACTGAAGCTTTCTTT. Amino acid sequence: CASSRFDRVNTEAFF.

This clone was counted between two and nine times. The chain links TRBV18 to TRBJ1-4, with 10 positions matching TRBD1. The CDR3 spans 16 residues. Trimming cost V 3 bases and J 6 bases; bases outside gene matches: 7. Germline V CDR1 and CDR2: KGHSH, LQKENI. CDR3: CASSPYGTGEYEKLFF. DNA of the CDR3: TGTGCCAGCTCACCGTATGGGACAGGGGAGTATGAAAAACTGTTTTTT.

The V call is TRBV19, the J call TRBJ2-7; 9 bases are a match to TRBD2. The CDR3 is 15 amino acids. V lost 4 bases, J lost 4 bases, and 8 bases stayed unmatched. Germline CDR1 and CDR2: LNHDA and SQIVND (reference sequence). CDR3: CASSTLAGEGYEQYF. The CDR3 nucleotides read TGTGCCAGTAGTACCTTAGCGGGAGAAGGATACGAGCAGTACTTC. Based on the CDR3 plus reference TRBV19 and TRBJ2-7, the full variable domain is DGGITQSPKYLFRKEGQNVTLSCEQNLNHDAMYWYRQDPGQGLRLIYYSQIVNDFQKGDIAEGYSVSREKKESFPLTVTSAQKNPTAFYLCASSTLAGEGYEQYFGPGTRLTVT.

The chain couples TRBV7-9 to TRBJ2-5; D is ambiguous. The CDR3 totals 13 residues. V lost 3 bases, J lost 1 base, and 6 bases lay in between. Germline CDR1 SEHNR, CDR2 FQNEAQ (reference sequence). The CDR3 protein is CASSFEAQETQYF. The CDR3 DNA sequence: TGTGCCAGCAGCTTTGAGGCCCAAGAGACCCAGTACTTC. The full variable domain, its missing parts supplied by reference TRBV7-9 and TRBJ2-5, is DTGVSQNPRHKITKRGQNVTFRCDPISEHNRLYWYRQTLGQGPEFLTYFQNEAQLEKSRLLSDRFSAERPKGSFSTLEIQRTEQGDSAMYLCASSFEAQETQYFGPGTRLLVL.

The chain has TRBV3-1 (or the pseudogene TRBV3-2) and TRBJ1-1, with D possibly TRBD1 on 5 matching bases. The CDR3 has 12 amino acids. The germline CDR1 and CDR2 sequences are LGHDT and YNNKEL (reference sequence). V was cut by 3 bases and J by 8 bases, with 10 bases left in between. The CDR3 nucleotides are TGTGCCAGCAGCCAGACAGCCACCGAAGCTTTCTTT. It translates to CASSQTATEAFF.

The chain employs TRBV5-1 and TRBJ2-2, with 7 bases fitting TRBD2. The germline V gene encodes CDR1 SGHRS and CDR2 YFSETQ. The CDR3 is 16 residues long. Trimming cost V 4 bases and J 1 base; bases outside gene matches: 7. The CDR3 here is CASSPAGGGNTGELFF. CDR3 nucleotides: TGCGCCAGCAGCCCCGCTGGCGGGGGGAACACCGGGGAGCTGTTTTTT. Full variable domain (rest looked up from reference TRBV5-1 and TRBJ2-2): KAGVTQTPRYLIKTRGQQVTLSCSPISGHRSVSWYQQTPGQGLQFLFEYFSETQRNKGNFPGRFSGRQFSNSRSEMNVSTLELGDSALYLCASSPAGGGNTGELFFGEGSRLTVL.

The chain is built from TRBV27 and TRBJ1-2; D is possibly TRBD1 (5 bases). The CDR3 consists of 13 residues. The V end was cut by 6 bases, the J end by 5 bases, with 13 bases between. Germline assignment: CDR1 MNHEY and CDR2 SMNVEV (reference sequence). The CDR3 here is CASRKGGAYGYTF. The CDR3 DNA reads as TGTGCCAGCAGAAAAGGAGGGGCGTATGGCTACACCTTC.

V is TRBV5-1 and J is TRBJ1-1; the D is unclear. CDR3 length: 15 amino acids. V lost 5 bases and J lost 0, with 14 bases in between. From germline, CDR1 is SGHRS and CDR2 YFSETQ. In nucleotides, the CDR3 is TGCGCCAGCAGTCGCTCCGAGGCAGTGAACACTGAAGCTTTCTTT. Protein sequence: CASSRSEAVNTEAFF.

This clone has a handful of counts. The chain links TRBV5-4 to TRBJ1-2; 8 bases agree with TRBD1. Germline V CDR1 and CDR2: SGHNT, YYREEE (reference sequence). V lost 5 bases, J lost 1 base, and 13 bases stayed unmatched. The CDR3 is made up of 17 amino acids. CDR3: CASSVGGATGDNYGYTF. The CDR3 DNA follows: TGTGCCAGCAGTGTGGGTGGGGCGACAGGGGATAACTATGGCTACACCTTC. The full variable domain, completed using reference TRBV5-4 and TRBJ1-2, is ETGVTQSPTHLIKTRGQQVTLRCSSQSGHNTVSWYQQALGQGPQFIFQYYREEENGRGNFPPRFSGLQFPNYSSELNVNALELDDSALYLCASSVGGATGDNYGYTFGSGTRLTVV.

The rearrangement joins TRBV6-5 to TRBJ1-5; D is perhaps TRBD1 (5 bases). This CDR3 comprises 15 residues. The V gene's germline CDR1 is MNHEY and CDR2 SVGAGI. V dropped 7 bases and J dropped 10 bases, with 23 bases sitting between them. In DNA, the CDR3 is TGTGCCAGCACCGAAAGTGGGCCAAGGGGTCAACCCCAGCATTTT. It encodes CASTESGPRGQPQHF.